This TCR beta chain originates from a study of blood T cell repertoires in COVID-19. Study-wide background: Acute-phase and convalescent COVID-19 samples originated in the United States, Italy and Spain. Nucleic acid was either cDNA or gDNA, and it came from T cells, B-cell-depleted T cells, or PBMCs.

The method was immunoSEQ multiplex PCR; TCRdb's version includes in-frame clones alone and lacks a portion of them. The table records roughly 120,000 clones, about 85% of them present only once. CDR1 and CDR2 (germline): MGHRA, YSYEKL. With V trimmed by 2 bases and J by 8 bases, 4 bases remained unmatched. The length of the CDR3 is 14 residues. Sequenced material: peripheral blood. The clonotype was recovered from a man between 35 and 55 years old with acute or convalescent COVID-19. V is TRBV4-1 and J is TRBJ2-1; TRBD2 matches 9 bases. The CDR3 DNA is TGCGCCAGCAGCCAAACCGGGACTAGCTATGAGCAGTTCTTC. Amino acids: CASSQTGTSYEQFF.